A selection of T cell receptor beta chains follows, all from one sample in a study of blood T cells in healthy people across ages. TCRdb processed the 5' RACE reads anew with MiXCR; each CDR3 protein has one entry. The top ten clones hold approximately 7% of a sample with 1,500,000 or so distinct CDR3 sequences, roughly 59% of them seen once. Sequencing was done on a sample of blood. The source of these receptors is a young man in good health. Both conserved end residues are part of each CDR3. Fields, in order: V gene, D gene, J gene, clone size, CDR3 protein, CDR3 DNA. D genes are given only for firm matches. Clone size is given for some rows only: seen once, a few or many times, or a class if the clone is expanded.

v_gene: TRBV28; d_gene: NA; j_gene: TRBJ1-2; abundance: NA; CDR3aa: CASRSTGSSGYTF; CDR3nt: TGTGCCAGCAGGAGTACAGGGTCCAGTGGCTACACCTTC
v_gene: TRBV7-2; d_gene: NA; j_gene: TRBJ2-6; abundance: NA; CDR3aa: CASSSREAGANVLTF; CDR3nt: TGTGCCAGCAGCTCAAGGGAGGCTGGGGCCAACGTCCTGACTTTC
v_gene: TRBV29-1; d_gene: NA; j_gene: TRBJ2-7; abundance: few; CDR3aa: CSVVEGIYEQYF; CDR3nt: TGCAGCGTTGTTGAGGGGATATACGAGCAGTACTTC
v_gene: TRBV6-7; d_gene: TRBD2; j_gene: TRBJ2-1; abundance: few; CDR3aa: CASSYPSGRYNEQFF; CDR3nt: TGTGCCAGCAGTTACCCTAGCGGGAGGTACAATGAGCAGTTCTTC
v_gene: TRBV15; d_gene: NA; j_gene: TRBJ2-1; abundance: NA; CDR3aa: CAISRDFDEGAYNEQFF; CDR3nt: TGTGCCATCAGCAGAGATTTTGACGAGGGCGCCTACAATGAGCAGTTCTTC
v_gene: TRBV7-2; d_gene: NA; j_gene: TRBJ1-2; abundance: NA; CDR3aa: CASSLDGEGLYGYTF; CDR3nt: TGTGCCAGCAGCTTAGACGGAGAGGGCCTTTATGGCTACACCTTC
v_gene: TRBV27; d_gene: TRBD2; j_gene: TRBJ2-1; abundance: NA; CDR3aa: CASGELADNEQFF; CDR3nt: TGTGCCAGCGGCGAACTAGCGGACAATGAGCAGTTCTTC
v_gene: TRBV6-5; d_gene: NA; j_gene: TRBJ1-1; abundance: NA; CDR3aa: CASSYSGGPGEAFF; CDR3nt: TGTGCCAGCAGTTACTCTGGGGGTCCGGGGGAAGCTTTCTTT
v_gene: TRBV20-1; d_gene: TRBD2; j_gene: TRBJ2-2; abundance: few; CDR3aa: CSAREPGLAGTGELFF; CDR3nt: TGCAGTGCTAGAGAGCCGGGACTAGCGGGGACCGGGGAGCTGTTTTTT
v_gene: TRBV2; d_gene: TRBD2; j_gene: TRBJ2-1; abundance: NA; CDR3aa: CASKYFAGGPGNEQFF; CDR3nt: TGTGCCAGCAAGTATTTCGCGGGAGGGCCTGGGAATGAGCAGTTCTTC